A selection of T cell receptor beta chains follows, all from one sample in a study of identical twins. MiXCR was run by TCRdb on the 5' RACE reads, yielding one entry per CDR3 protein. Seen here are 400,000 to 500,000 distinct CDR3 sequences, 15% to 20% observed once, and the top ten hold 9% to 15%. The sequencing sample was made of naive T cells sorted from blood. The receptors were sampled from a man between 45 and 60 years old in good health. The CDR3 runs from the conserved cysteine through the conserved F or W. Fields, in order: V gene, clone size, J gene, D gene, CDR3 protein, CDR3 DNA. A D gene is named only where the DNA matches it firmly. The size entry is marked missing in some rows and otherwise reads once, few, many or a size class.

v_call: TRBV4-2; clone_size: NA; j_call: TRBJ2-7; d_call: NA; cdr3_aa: CASRGGPTYEQYF; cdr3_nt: TGTGCCAGCAGGGGGGGACCCACCTACGAGCAGTACTTC
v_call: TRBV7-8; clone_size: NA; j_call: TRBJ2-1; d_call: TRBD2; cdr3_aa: CASRAALSGSLVGNEQFF; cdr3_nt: TGTGCCAGCAGGGCCGCTTTGAGCGGGAGCTTGGTGGGCAATGAGCAGTTCTTC
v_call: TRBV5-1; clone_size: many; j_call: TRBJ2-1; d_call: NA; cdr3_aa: CASSTDGTLGNEQFF; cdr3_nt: TGCGCCAGCAGTACCGATGGGACCCTGGGCAATGAGCAGTTCTTC
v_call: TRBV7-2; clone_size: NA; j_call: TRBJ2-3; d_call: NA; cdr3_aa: CASSLVGTQADTQYF; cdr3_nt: TGTGCCAGCAGCTTAGTCGGTACTCAGGCAGATACGCAGTATTTT
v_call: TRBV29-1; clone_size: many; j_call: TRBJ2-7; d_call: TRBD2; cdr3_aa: CSVVTSGRGYEQYF; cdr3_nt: TGCAGCGTTGTGACTAGCGGGAGAGGTTACGAGCAGTACTTC
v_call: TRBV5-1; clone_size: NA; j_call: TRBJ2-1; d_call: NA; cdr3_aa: CASKDSITHNEQFF; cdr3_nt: TGCGCCAGCAAGGACAGTATAACCCACAATGAGCAGTTCTTC
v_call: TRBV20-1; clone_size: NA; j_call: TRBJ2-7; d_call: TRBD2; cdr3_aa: CSASPRGASYEQYF; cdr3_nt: TGCAGTGCTAGTCCGCGGGGGGCTTCCTACGAGCAGTACTTC
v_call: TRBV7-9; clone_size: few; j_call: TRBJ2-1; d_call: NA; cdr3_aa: CASSPSGAGYNEQFF; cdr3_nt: TGTGCCAGCAGCCCGTCGGGGGCGGGGTACAATGAGCAGTTCTTC
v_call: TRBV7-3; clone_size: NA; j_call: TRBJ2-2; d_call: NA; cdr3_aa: CASSTIPGELFF; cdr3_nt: TGTGCCAGCAGCACTATCCCCGGGGAGCTGTTTTTT
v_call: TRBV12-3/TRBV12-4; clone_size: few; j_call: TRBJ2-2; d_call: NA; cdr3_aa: CASSLLYSGELFF; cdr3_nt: TGTGCCAGCAGTTTGCTTTACAGCGGGGAGCTGTTTTTT
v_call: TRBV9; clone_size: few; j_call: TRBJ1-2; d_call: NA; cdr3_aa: CASSPPSGYGYTF; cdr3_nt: TGTGCCAGCAGCCCCCCCTCGGGCTATGGCTACACCTTC
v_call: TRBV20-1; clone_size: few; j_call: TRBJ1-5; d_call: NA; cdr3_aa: CSARDLLEGQPQHF; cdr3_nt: TGCAGTGCTAGAGATCTATTAGAGGGTCAGCCCCAGCATTTT
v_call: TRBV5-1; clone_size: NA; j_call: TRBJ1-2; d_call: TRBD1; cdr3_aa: CASSLGQGDRSDTF; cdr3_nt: TGCGCCAGCAGCTTGGGACAGGGTGATCGCTCTGACACCTTC